This T cell receptor beta chain emerged from a study of T cell repertoires in aging, cancer and after chemotherapy. Study as a whole: Six age groups, ranging from 30 or younger to 70 or older, included the donors. Findings and caveats of the study: Compared with age-matched healthy donors, untreated hematological or solid cancer patients showed higher blood TCR clonality. Immunological memory after chemotherapy cannot be judged from the repertoire data.

Peripheral blood genomic DNA, not sorted cells or RNA, was the template. A mixed TRB-A/B primer pool amplified rearranged TRB by multiplex touch-down PCR. MiXCR, applied by TCRdb to the multiplex PCR reads, yields one record per CDR3 protein. Of some 8,000 distinct CDR3 sequences in the sample, less than 35% are singletons; the top ten hold roughly 10%. On this clonotype itself: Its cognate antigen is unknown.

Trimming shortened V by 8 bases and J by 6 bases, and 14 bases separated the two germline ends. CDR1 is SGHVS, CDR2 FNYEAQ, per germline. This CDR3 has 13 residues. Input material: blood. This chain links TRBV7-6 with TRBJ2-1; D perhaps matches TRBD1 (6 bases). The TCR originated in a human donor in good health. The CDR3 bases are TGTGCCAGCGGGGGCACGGGAATCAATGAGCAGTTCTTC. Translation: CASGGTGINEQFF. Together with reference TRBV7-6 and TRBJ2-1, the CDR3 gives the full variable domain: GAGVSQSPRYKVTKRGQDVALRCDPISGHVSLYWYRQALGQGPEFLTYFNYEAQQDKSGLPNDRFSAERPEGSISTLTIQRTEQRDSAMYRCASGGTGINEQFFGPGTRLTVL.